This T cell receptor beta chain was recorded in a study of CD8+CD57+ T cells in acquired aplastic anemia. Across the whole study: DNA per sorted CD4+ or CD8+ sample ranged roughly 0.19 to 27.4 ug, averaging 3.2 ug.

The patients chosen for sequencing had shown expansion of CD8+CD57+ cells (detected by flow cytometry). Using genomic DNA as the template, TCR beta VDJ and CDR3 profiling was carried out. TCRdb re-derived calls from the reads in MiXCR, one entry per CDR3 protein. In the table there are under 200,000 distinct CDR3 sequences, 45% to 50% of which are singletons. Germline trimming cut 3 bases from V and 0 bases from J; bases unmatched to any gene: 1. This CDR3 comprises 15 residues. Germline V gene lookup returns CDR1 LGHNA and CDR2 YSLEER. This chain joins TRBV4-3 and TRBJ2-3; 9 bases fit TRBD1. Sequenced sample: sorted CD4+, CD8+, or CD8+CD57+ T cells (not recorded which) from PBMCs. The sequence derives from a human donor with aplastic anemia. The CDR3 protein is CASSQDRGSTDTQYF. DNA of the CDR3: TGCGCCAGCAGCCAGGACAGGGGCAGCACAGATACGCAGTATTTT.